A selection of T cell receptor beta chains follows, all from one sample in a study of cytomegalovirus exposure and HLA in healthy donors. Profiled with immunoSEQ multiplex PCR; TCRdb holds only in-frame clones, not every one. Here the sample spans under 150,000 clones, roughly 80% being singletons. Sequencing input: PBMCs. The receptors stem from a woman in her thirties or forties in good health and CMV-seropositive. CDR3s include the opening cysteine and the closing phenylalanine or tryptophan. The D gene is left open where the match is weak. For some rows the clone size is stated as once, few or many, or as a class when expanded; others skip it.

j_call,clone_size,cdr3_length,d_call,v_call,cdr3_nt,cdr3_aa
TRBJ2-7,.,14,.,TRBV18,TGTGCCAGCTCACCGGTCGGTAGCACCTACGAGCAGTACTTC,CASSPVGSTYEQYF
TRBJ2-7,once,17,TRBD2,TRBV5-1,TGCGCCAGCAGCTTGGTTCGTTCGGGAGGGATACCCTACGAGCAGTACTTC,CASSLVRSGGIPYEQYF
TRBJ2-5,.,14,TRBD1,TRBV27,TGTGCCAGCAGTCTTACAGGGGTCCAAGAGACCCAGTACTTC,CASSLTGVQETQYF
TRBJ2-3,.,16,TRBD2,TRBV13,TGTGCCAGCAGCTTCGGACTAGCGGGAGGGCCGGATACGCAGTATTTT,CASSFGLAGGPDTQYF
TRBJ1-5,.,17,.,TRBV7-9,TGTGCCAGCAGCTTAGCCCATGGGAAGGAGGGCGGGGGGCCCCAGCATTTT,CASSLAHGKEGGGPQHF
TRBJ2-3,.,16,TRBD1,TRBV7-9,TGTTCCAGCAGCCCCCGGACAGGGTATGACACAGATACGCAGTATTTT,CSSSPRTGYDTDTQYF
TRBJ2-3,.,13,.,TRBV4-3,TGCGCCAGCAGCCAAGATCCCCAGGATACGCAGTATTTT,CASSQDPQDTQYF
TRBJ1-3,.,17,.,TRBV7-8,TGTGCCAGCAGCCCACAACGGATACAGGGCTCTGGAAACACCATATATTTT,CASSPQRIQGSGNTIYF
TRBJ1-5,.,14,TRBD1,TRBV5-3,TGTGCCAGAAGCCCCCGACAGGGGCCATTGCCCCAGCATTTT,CARSPRQGPLPQHF
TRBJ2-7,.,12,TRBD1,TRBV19,TGTGCCAGTAGCGGACAGGCCTACGAGCAGTACTTC,CASSGQAYEQYF
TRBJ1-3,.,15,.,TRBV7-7,TGTGCTAGCAGCCCCCGGGACTCACCTAGAGACACCATATATTTT,CASSPRDSPRDTIYF
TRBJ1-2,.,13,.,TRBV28,TGTGCCAGCAGTTTCCCCAGGTCTGGAGGCTACACCTTC,CASSFPRSGGYTF